Included here is one TCR beta chain sequence, with context. Antigen: not known. Per germline, CDR1 SNHLY and CDR2 FYNNEI. This CDR3 spans 14 amino acids. Trimming stripped 4 bases from V and 5 bases from J, with 14 bases between. After expansion with viral peptide pools in the ViraFEST assay, antigen-specific CD4+ T cells were sequenced. After roughly 11 days in culture, the CD4+ T cells were isolated. The participants, recipients of two vaccine doses, got either BNT162b2 or mRNA-1273. Having tested negative for nucleocapsid antibodies, the vaccine recipients showed no prior SARS-CoV-2 infection. Every well housed more than 1.5 million PBMC, which grew in culture alongside roughly 10 IU/ml IL-2 and about 10 ug/ml peptides. A half-medium replacement with IL-2 medium was carried out on days 3 and 7. Libraries were prepared by immunoSEQ multiplex PCR; TCRdb keeps only in-frame clonotypes and omits some of them. This table holds 25,000 or so clones, around 79% found once.

These data come from a study of vaccination effects on CD4 cells after COVID-19. General study results and limits: Of the vaccine-induced clones from healthy vaccinees, merely 1 of 255 recognized common cold coronaviruses as well.

This receptor was identified in a human donor who received a COVID-19 vaccine. The chain employs TRBV2 and TRBJ2-5; the D gene could be TRBD1 or TRBD2 (6 bases each). Sequencing used CD4+ T cells from PBMCs cultured with SARS-CoV-2 spike peptides, obtained after COVID-19 vaccination. CDR3 bases: TGTGCCAGCAGTGCCGGAGGGGGGACGGAGACCCAGTACTTC. It is translated as CASSAGGGTETQYF.